The sequence of this T cell receptor (delta chain) was determined in a study of human gamma delta and Vdelta1 T cells. Study observations and caveats: Delta One T cells were reportedly polyclonal and broadly cytotoxic against acute myeloid leukemia.

Germline V gene sequence: CDR1 TSWWSYY, CDR2 QGS. This CDR3 region has 22 residues. Trimming removed 3 bases at V and 2 bases at J, with 34 bases between. Comments on this clone: Its antigen is still unknown.

TCRdb re-analyzed the PCR reads via CATT. Of 13,000 or so delta-chain clones listed, under 55% are singletons. The chain is built from TRDV1 and TRDJ1; D is perhaps TRDD2 (5 bases). The origin of this receptor is a human donor in good health. Material for sequencing was Vdelta1 gamma-delta T cells from blood grown in culture (DOT cells). The chain's CDR3 is CALGDPRPSGKRRDPWTDKLIF. The DNA for the CDR3 is TGTGCTCTTGGGGACCCACGGCCTTCAGGGAAACGGAGGGACCCGTGGACCGATAAACTCATCTTT.